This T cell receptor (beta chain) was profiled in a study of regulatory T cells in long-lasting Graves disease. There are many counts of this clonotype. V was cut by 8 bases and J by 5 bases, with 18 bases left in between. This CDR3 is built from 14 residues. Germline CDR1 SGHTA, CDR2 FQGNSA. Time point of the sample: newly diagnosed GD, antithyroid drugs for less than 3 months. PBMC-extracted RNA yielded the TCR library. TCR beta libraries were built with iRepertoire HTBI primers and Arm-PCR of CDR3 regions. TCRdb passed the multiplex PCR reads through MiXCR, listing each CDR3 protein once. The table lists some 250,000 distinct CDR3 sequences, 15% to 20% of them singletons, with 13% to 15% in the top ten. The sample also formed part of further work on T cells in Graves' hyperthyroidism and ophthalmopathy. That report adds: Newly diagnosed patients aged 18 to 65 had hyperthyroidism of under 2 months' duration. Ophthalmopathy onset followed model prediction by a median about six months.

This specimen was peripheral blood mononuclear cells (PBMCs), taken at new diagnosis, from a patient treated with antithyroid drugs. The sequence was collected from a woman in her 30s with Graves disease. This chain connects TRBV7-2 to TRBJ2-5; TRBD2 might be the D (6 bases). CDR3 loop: CASRTGFAGETQYF. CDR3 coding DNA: TGTGCCAGCCGAACGGGGTTCGCGGGGGAGACCCAGTACTTC. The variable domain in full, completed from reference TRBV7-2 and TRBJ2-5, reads GAGVSQSPSNKVTEKGKDVELRCDPISGHTALYWYRQSLGQGLEFLIYFQGNSAPDKSGLPSDRFSAERTGGSVSTLTIQRTQQEDSAVYLCASRTGFAGETQYFGPGTRLLVL.